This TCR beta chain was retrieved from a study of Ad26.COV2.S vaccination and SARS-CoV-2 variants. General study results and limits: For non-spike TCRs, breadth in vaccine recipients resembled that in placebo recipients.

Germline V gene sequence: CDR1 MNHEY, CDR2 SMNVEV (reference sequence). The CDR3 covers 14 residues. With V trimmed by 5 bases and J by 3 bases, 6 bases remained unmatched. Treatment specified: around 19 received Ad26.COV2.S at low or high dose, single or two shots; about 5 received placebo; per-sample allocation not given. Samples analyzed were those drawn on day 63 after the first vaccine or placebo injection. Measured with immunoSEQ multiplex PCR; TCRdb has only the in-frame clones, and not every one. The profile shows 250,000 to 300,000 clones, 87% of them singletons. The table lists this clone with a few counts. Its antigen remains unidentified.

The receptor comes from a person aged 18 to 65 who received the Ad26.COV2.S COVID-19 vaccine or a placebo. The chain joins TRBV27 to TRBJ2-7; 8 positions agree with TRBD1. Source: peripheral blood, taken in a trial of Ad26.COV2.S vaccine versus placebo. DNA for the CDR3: TGTGCCAGCAGTCCGCGGACAGGGAACTACGAGCAGTACTTC. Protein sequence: CASSPRTGNYEQYF.